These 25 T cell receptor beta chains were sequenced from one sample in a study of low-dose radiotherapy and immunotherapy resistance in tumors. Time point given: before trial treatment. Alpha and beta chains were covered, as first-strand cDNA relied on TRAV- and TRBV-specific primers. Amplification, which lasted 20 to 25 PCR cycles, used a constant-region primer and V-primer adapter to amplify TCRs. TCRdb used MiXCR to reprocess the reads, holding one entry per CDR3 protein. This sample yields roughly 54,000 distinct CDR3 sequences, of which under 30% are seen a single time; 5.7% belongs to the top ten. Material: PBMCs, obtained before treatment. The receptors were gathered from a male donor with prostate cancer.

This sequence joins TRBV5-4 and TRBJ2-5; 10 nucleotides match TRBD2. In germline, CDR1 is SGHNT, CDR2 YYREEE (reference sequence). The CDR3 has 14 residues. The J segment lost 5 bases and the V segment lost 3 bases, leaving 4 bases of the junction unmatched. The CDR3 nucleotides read TGTGCCAGCAGCTCTAGCGGGGGCGGGGAGACCCAGTACTTC. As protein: CASSSSGGGETQYF.

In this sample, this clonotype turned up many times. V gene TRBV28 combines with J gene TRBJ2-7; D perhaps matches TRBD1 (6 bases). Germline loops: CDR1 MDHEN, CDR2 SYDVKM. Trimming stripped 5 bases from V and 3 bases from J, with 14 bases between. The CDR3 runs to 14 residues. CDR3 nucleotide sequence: TGTGCCAGCAGTCCTCCCGGGACACGCTACGAGCAGTACTTC. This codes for CASSPPGTRYEQYF.

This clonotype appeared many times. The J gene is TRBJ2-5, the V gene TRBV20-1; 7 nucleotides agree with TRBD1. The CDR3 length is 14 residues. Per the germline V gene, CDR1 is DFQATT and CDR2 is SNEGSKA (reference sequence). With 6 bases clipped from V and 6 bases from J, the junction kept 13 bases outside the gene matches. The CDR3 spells CSADLEGAVKTQYF. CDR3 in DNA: TGCAGTGCCGACCTAGAGGGGGCCGTGAAGACCCAGTACTTC.

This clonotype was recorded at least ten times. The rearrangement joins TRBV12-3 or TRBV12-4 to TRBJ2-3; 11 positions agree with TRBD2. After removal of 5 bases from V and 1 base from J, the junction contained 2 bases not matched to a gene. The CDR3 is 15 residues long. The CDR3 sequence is CASSGGLAGTDTQYF. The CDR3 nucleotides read TGTGCCAGCAGTGGGGGACTAGCGGGCACAGATACGCAGTATTTT.

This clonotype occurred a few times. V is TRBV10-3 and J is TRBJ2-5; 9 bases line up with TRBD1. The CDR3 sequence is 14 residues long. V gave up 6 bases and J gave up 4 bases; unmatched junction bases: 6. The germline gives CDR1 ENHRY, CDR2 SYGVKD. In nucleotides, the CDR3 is TGTGCCATCAGCCGACAGGGGGGAGGAGAGACCCAGTACTTC. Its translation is CAISRQGGGETQYF.

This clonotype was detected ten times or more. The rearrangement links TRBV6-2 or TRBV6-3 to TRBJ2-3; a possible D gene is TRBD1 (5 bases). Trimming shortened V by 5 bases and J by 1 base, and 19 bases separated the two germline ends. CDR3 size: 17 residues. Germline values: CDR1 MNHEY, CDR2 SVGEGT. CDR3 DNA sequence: TGTGCCAGCAGTGATCCCCGTGGCAGGGCGGGCACAGATACGCAGTATTTT. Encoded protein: CASSDPRGRAGTDTQYF.

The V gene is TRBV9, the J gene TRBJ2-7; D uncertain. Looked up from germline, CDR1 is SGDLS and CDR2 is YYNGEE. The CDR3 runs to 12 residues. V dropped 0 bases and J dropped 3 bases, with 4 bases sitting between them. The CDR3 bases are TGTGCCAGCAGCGTAGACGGCTACGAGCAGTACTTC. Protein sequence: CASSVDGYEQYF.

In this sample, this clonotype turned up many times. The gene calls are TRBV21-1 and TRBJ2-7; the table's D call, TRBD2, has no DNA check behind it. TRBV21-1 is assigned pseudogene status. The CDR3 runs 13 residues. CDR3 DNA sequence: TGTGCCAGCAGACTAGCGGGACGGTACGAGCAGTACTTC. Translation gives CASRLAGRYEQYF.

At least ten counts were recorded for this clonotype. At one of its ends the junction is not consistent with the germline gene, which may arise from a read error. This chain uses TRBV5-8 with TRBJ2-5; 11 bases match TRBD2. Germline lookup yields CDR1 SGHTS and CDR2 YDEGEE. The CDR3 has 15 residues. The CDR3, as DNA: TGCGCCAGCAGCGCCGGGACTAGCGGTGAGGAGACCCAGTACTTC. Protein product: CASSAGTSGEETQYF. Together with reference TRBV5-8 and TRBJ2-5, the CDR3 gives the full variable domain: EAGVTQSPTHLIKTRGQQATLRCSPISGHTSVYWYQQALGLGLQFLLWYDEGEERNRGNFPPRFSGRQFPNYSSELNVNALELEDSALYLCASSAGTSGEETQYFGPGTRLLVL.

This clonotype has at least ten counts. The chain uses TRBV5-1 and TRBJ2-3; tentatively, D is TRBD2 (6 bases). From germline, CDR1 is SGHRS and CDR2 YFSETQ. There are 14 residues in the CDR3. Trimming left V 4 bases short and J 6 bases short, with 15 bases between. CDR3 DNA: TGCGCCAGCAGCGTTGGGACTCCCTCGGATACGCAGTATTTT. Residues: CASSVGTPSDTQYF.

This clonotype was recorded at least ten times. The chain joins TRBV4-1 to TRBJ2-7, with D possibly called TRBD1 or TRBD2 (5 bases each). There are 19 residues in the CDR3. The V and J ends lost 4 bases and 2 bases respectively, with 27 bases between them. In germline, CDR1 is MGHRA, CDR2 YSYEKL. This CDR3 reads CASSPPAGRRAGQTYEQYF. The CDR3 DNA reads TGCGCCAGCAGCCCTCCCGCAGGGCGGCGGGCGGGTCAAACCTACGAGCAGTACTTC.

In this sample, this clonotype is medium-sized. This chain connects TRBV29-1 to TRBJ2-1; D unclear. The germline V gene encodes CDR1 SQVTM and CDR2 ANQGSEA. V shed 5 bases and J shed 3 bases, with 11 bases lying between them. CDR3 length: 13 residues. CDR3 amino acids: CSVYHSSYNEQFF. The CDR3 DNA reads TGCAGCGTTTACCACTCCAGCTACAATGAGCAGTTCTTC.

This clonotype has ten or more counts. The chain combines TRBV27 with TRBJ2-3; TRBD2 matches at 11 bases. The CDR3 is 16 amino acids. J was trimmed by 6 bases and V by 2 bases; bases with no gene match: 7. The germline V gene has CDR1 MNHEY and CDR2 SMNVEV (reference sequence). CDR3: CASSLGGTSGWDTQYF. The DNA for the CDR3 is TGTGCCAGCAGTTTAGGGGGGACTAGCGGCTGGGATACGCAGTATTTT.

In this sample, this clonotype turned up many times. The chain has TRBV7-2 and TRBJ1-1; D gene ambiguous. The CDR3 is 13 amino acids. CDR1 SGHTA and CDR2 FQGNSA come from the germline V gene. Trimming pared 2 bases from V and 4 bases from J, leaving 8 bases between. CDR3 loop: CASSLNSFTEAFF. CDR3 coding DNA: TGTGCCAGCAGCTTAAACAGTTTCACTGAAGCTTTCTTT. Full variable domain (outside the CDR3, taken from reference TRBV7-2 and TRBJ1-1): GAGVSQSPSNKVTEKGKDVELRCDPISGHTALYWYRQSLGQGLEFLIYFQGNSAPDKSGLPSDRFSAERTGGSVSTLTIQRTQQEDSAVYLCASSLNSFTEAFFGQGTRLTVV.

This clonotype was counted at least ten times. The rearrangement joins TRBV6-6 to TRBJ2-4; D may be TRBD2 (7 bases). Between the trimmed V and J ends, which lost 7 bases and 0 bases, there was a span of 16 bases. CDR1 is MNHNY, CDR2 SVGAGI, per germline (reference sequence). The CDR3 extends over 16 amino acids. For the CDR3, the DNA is TGTGCCAGCACCCGCGGGGGCAACGGAGCCAAAAACATTCAGTACTTC. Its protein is CASTRGGNGAKNIQYF.

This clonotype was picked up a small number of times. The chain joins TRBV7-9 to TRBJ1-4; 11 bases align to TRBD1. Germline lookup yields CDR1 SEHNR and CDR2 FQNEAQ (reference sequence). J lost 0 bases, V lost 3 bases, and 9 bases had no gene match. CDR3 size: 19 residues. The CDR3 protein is CASSFGTGGVGATNEKLFF. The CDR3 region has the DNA TGTGCCAGCAGCTTCGGGACAGGGGGAGTGGGGGCAACTAATGAAAAACTGTTTTTT.

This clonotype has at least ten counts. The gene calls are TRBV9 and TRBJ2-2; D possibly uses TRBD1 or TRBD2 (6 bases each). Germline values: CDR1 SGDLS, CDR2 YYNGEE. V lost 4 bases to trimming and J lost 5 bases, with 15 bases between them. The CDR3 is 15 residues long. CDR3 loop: CASSLRWGATGELFF. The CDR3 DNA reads TGTGCCAGCAGCCTCCGATGGGGGGCTACCGGGGAGCTGTTTTTT.

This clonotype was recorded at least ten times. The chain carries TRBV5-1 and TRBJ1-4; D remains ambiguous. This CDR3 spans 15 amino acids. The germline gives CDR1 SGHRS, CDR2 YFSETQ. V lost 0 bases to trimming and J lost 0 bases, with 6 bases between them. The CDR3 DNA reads TGCGCCAGCAGCTTGGCGACGGCAACTAATGAAAAACTGTTTTTT. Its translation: CASSLATATNEKLFF.

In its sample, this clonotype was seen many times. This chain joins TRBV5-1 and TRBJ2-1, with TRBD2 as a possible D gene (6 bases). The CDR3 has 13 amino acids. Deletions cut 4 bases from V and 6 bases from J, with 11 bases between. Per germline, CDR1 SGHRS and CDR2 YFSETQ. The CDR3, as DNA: TGCGCCAGCAGCCTGACTAGTTCCAATGAGCAGTTCTTC. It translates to CASSLTSSNEQFF. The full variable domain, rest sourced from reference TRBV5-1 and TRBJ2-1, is KAGVTQTPRYLIKTRGQQVTLSCSPISGHRSVSWYQQTPGQGLQFLFEYFSETQRNKGNFPGRFSGRQFSNSRSEMNVSTLELGDSALYLCASSLTSSNEQFFGPGTRLTVL.

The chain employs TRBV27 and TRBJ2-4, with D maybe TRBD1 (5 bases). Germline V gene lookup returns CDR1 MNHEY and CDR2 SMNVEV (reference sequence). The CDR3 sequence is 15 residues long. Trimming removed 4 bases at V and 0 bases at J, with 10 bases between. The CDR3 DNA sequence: TGTGCCAGCAGTTCGAGACAGCTAGCCAAAAACATTCAGTACTTC. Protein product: CASSSRQLAKNIQYF.

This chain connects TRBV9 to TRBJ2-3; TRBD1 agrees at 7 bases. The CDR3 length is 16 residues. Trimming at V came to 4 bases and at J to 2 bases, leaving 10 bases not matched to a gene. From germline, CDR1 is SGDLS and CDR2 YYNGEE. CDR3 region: CASSPHGTVVTDTQYF. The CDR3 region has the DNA TGTGCCAGCAGCCCGCACGGGACAGTCGTCACAGATACGCAGTATTTT. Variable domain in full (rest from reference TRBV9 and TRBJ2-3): DSGVTQTPKHLITATGQRVTLRCSPRSGDLSVYWYQQSLDQGLQFLIQYYNGEERAKGNILERFSAQQFPDLHSELNLSSLELGDSALYFCASSPHGTVVTDTQYFGPGTRLTVL.

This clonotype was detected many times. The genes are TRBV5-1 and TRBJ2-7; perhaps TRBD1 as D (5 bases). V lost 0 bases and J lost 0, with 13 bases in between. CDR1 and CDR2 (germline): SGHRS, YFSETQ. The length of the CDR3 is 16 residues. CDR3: CASSLGTTGFSYEQYF. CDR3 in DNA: TGCGCCAGCAGCTTGGGGACCACAGGATTCTCCTACGAGCAGTACTTC.

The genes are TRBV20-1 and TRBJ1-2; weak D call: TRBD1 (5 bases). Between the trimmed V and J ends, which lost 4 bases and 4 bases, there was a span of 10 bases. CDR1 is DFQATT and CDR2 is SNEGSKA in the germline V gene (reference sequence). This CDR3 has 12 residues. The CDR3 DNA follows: TGCAGTGCTACCCGGGACGGCTATGGCTACACCTTC. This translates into CSATRDGYGYTF.

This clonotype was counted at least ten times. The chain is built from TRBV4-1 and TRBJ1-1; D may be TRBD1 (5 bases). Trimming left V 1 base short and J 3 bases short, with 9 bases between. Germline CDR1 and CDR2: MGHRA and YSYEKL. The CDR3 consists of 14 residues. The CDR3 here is CASSQGGRDTEAFF. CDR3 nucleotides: TGCGCCAGCAGCCAAGGGGGGAGGGACACTGAAGCTTTCTTT.

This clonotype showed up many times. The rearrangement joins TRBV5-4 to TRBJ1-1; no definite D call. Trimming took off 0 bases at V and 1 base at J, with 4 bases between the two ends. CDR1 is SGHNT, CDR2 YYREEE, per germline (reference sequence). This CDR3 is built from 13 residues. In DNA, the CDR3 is TGTGCCAGCAGCTTGGAAACGAACACTGAAGCTTTCTTT. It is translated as CASSLETNTEAFF.